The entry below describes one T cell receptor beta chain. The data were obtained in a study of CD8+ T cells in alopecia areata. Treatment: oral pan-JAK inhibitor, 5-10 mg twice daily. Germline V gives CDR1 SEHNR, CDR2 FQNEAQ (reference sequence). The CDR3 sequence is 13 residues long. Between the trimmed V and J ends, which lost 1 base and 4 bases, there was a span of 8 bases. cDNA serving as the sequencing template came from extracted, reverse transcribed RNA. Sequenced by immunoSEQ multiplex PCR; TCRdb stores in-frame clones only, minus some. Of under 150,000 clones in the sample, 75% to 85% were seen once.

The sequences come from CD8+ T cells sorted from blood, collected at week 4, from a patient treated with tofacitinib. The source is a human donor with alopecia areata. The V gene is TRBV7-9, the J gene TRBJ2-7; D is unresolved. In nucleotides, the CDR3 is TGTGCCAGCAGCTTAGGCCATTATTACGAGCAGTACTTC. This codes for CASSLGHYYEQYF.